What follows is one T cell receptor beta chain and its context. Its antigen is unknown. At one boundary the junction diverges from the germline segment, which might be a read error. The data were obtained in a study of molecular identifiers for immune sequencing clone quantification. Regarding the study as a whole: Clonotypes topping 20 RNA copies carried over 98% of effector molecules but under 1% of naive ones.

From germline, CDR1 is SGHDT and CDR2 YYEEEE. CDR3 length: 15 amino acids. TCRdb re-analysed the PCR reads in MiXCR, keeping a single row per CDR3 protein. The top ten hold approximately 0.8% of the sample, which has approximately 500,000 distinct CDR3 sequences, around 23% seen once. Sequencing was done on a sample of naive CD8+ T cells from blood, with Jurkat cell RNA spiked in. Subset in this sample: FACS-sorted CD8+CD4-CCR7+CD45RA+ naive T cells. The chain is built from TRBV5-6 and TRBJ2-5, with TRBD2 as a possible D gene (5 bases). This receptor was taken from a human donor in good health. Some libraries in this study had Jurkat cell RNA spiked in. The CDR3 DNA reads TGTGCCAGCAGCTTGGTGGCAGCTGGGAGAGAGACCCAGCACTTC. Protein: CASSLVAAGRETQHF.